Shown below are 11 T cell receptor beta chains from a single sample sequenced in a study of T cell changes during pregnancy in multiple sclerosis. Repertoires were generated with immunoSEQ multiplex PCR, while TCRdb's copy carries only in-frame clones and drops some. The table has about 40,000 clones, 85% to 95% seen once; the top ten hold about 8.3%. This specimen consisted of CD8+ T cells from peripheral blood mononuclear cells, obtained in the third trimester of pregnancy. These receptors originate from a female donor with multiple sclerosis, enrolled in a pregnancy study.

CDR3 region: CASSLAGTAPSSYNSPLHF. For the CDR3, the DNA is TGTGCCAGCAGCTTGGCCGGGACAGCGCCGAGCTCCTATAATTCACCCCTCCACTTT. The chain employs TRBV5-5 and TRBJ1-6; 7 nucleotides agree with TRBD1. Germline loops: CDR1 SGHKS, CDR2 YYEKEE (reference sequence). V was clipped by 0 bases and J by 0 bases; unmatched bases: 9. This CDR3 is built from 19 residues.

The gene calls are TRBV10-2 and TRBJ1-5; TRBD1 matches 8 bases. The CDR3 length is 15 residues. Trimming took 8 bases from V and 7 from J; bases not matched to a gene: 13. Germline values: CDR1 WSHSY, CDR2 SAAADI. This CDR3 is CASVGGAGGDQPQHF. In nucleotides, the CDR3 is TGCGCCAGCGTCGGAGGGGCAGGGGGCGACCAGCCCCAGCATTTT.

This clone was seen once. The chain uses TRBV7-9 and TRBJ1-1; D possibly corresponds to TRBD1 (6 bases). Germline V gene sequence: CDR1 SEHNR, CDR2 FQNEAQ (reference sequence). V was shortened by 7 bases and J by 6 bases, with 15 bases between the two germline ends. The CDR3 totals 13 residues. The CDR3 loop reads CASTTGYHPEAFF. As DNA, the CDR3 is TGTGCCAGCACCACAGGGTACCATCCTGAAGCTTTCTTT.

This clone has only one observation. The rearrangement uses TRBV5-1 and TRBJ1-1; no firm D call. Per germline, CDR1 SGHRS and CDR2 YFSETQ. The germline V and J ends were trimmed by 1 base and 0 bases, with 10 bases remaining between them. This CDR3 spans 15 amino acids. The DNA of the CDR3 is TGCGCCAGCAGCTTGACAGAACCACTGAACACTGAAGCTTTCTTT. It codes for CASSLTEPLNTEAFF.

This rearrangement joins TRBV5-4 to TRBJ1-2; no clear D. CDR1 SGHNT and CDR2 YYREEE come from the germline V gene (reference sequence). The CDR3 has 13 amino acids. The V gene lost 3 bases and the J gene lost 8 bases, with 14 bases spanning the gap. CDR3 bases: TGTGCCAGCAGCTCCGGGAAACCAAGGGGCTACACCTTC. Protein sequence: CASSSGKPRGYTF. Together with reference TRBV5-4 and TRBJ1-2, the CDR3 gives the full variable domain: ETGVTQSPTHLIKTRGQQVTLRCSSQSGHNTVSWYQQALGQGPQFIFQYYREEENGRGNFPPRFSGLQFPNYSSELNVNALELDDSALYLCASSSGKPRGYTFGSGTRLTVV.

This clone is medium-sized in the sample. This sequence joins TRBV4-1 and TRBJ1-5; D not resolved. The V gene's germline CDR1 is MGHRA and CDR2 YSYEKL. The CDR3 runs to 14 residues. V lost 5 bases to trimming and J lost 0 bases, with 8 bases between them. The CDR3 loop is CASSTEDSNQPQHF. The CDR3 DNA is TGCGCCAGCAGCACTGAGGATAGCAATCAGCCCCAGCATTTT.

This clone came up once. The rearrangement uses TRBV5-4 and TRBJ1-2, with no clear D. There are 13 residues in the CDR3. Trimming removed 1 base at V and 8 bases at J, with 12 bases between. Germline V lookup: CDR1 SGHNT, CDR2 YYREEE (reference sequence). Here the CDR3 DNA reads TGTGCCAGCAGCTTGAAAGGAGATCTAGGCTACACCTTC. It translates to CASSLKGDLGYTF.

This chain uses TRBV4-1 with TRBJ1-4; 10 bases align to TRBD1. J gave up 6 bases and V 3 bases, and 4 bases lay outside the gene matches. The V gene's germline CDR1 is MGHRA and CDR2 YSYEKL. There are 15 residues in the CDR3. As DNA, the CDR3 is TGCGCCAGCAGCCACGAGGACAGGGGGTATGAAAAACTGTTTTTT. Its translation: CASSHEDRGYEKLFF.

This clone was seen a single time. The CDR3 is CASSSQGLTEAFF. The CDR3 bases are TGTGCCAGCAGCTCACAGGGTTTGACTGAAGCTTTCTTT. The rearrangement joins TRBV7-8 to TRBJ1-1; possibly TRBD1 for D (6 bases). This CDR3 has 13 amino acids. CDR1 SGHVS and CDR2 FQNEAQ come from the germline V gene. Trimming stripped 4 bases from V and 5 bases from J, with 11 bases between.

The chain employs TRBV6-5 and TRBJ2-1; 10 bases fit TRBD2. Trimming removed 8 bases from V and 8 bases from J; junction bases left unmatched: 9. CDR3 length: 14 amino acids. Per germline, CDR1 MNHEY and CDR2 SVGAGI. The CDR3 is CASGRSGGFDEQFF. The CDR3, as DNA: TGTGCCAGCGGGCGTAGCGGGGGGTTCGATGAGCAGTTCTTC.

The chain employs TRBV7-9 and TRBJ2-1; D is undetermined. The CDR3 is made up of 13 amino acids. V shed 5 bases and J shed 5 bases, with 10 bases lying between them. Germline CDR1 is SEHNR and CDR2 is FQNEAQ (reference sequence). The CDR3 bases are TGTGCCAGCAGCGTCGCCGGTCACAATGAGCAGTTCTTC. Translating gives CASSVAGHNEQFF.